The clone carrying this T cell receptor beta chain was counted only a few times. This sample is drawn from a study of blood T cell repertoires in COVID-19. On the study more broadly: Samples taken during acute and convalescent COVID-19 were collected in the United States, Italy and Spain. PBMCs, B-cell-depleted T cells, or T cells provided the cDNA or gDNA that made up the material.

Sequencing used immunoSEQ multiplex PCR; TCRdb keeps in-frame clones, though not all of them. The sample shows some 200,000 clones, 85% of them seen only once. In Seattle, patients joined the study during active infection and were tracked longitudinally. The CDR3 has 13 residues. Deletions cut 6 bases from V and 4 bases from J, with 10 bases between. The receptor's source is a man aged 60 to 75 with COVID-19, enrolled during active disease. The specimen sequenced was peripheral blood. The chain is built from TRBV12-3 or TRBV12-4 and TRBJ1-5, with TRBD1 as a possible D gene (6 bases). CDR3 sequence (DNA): TGTGCCAGCAGGTGGCAGGGGAATCAGCCCCAGCATTTT. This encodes CASRWQGNQPQHF.